These T cell receptor beta chains were read from a single sample in a study of CD4 and CD8 cells across lung adenocarcinoma regions. MiXCR, applied by TCRdb to the PCR reads, yields one record per CDR3 protein. Of around 20,000 distinct CDR3 sequences in the sample, 46% were seen once. Sequencing input: CD4+ T cells from the margin of a lung tumor. All receptors come from a male donor with lung adenocarcinoma. The CD4 and CD8 labels of this study may be unreliable. Each CDR3 is given without its conserved first and last residue.

V	J	CDR3
TRBV12-3/TRBV12-4	TRBJ2-4	ASSAAGQLRNIQY
TRBV20-1	NA	SASAGWAVGYEQY
TRBV6-1	TRBJ2-1	ASSKGLDYNEQF
TRBV6-1	NA	ASSRDYRSYEQY
TRBV4-1	TRBJ2-6	ASSRAGAAGANVLT
TRBV3-1	NA	ASSRTWGGDYEQY
TRBV23-1	TRBJ2-1	ASSHRQGRNEQF
TRBV7-2	TRBJ2-3	ASSTSRLDTQY
TRBV27	TRBJ2-1	ASKKYRDFASEPY
TRBV11-1	TRBJ1-1	ASSRDDGGAFRAF
TRBV6-1	TRBJ1-2	ASSLGQTYGYT
TRBV9	TRBJ2-1	ASSIYADFYNEQF
TRBV6-5	TRBJ2-1	ASSYVARLNGGVHEQF
TRBV14	TRBJ1-5	ASSQGPTGFLNQPQH
TRBV9	TRBJ2-3	ASSVGWAGLTSTDTQY
TRBV10-2	TRBJ2-4	ASTGVWAKNTQY
TRBV27	TRBJ2-1	ASSAGRGGSEKDTQY
TRBV6-5	TRBJ2-7	ASKERTSYEQY
TRBV6-5	TRBJ2-1	VSSYGGTGAGEQF
TRBV27	TRBJ2-5	ASSRGQGREQY
TRBV3-1	NA	ASSPLAGAGETQY
TRBV12-3/TRBV12-4	TRBJ2-7	ASSLSGTGQQY
TRBV10-2	TRBJ2-3	RSTGLGAKNTQY
TRBV6-1	TRBJ2-6	ASSDRGSGANVLT
TRBV3-1	TRBJ2-1	ASSQASGGGNEQF
TRBV3-1	TRBJ2-4	ARSHSNKDIQY
TRBV6-1	TRBJ2-3	ASRIGLSTDTQY
TRBV7-2	TRBJ2-2	ASSAYYSTGELF
TRBV25-1	TRBJ2-1	ASSSSGGALGEQF
TRBV30	NA	AWSVGGDRYEQY
TRBV6-1	NA	ASSLQAGSPGKQY
TRBV6-5	TRBJ2-1	ASSYSSGGWSGTNPYEQF
TRBV6-1	TRBJ2-4	ARSGSGRWDIQY
TRBV6-2/TRBV6-3	TRBJ2-7	ASIRMVAGFNEQY
TRBV7-2	TRBJ1-2	ASSLVSYGYT
TRBV10-1	TRBJ2-1	ASSKTQEEQF
TRBV10-2	TRBJ2-3	ASSADGLLGTDTQY